These 26 T cell receptor beta chains were sequenced from one sample in a study of OX40 agonist ivuxolimab in advanced cancers. TCRdb keeps only in-frame clones here, not all; method: immunoSEQ multiplex PCR. The data hold about 70,000 clones, with roughly nine tenths observed a single time. The material sequenced was CD4+ or CD8+ T cells sorted from blood, taken in a trial of the OX40 agonist ivuxolimab. These receptors were taken from an adult with an advanced solid tumor such as melanoma, head and neck, liver or kidney cancer.

This clone appeared a single time. This chain's CDR3 is CASSSFVRETQYF. The CDR3 DNA is TGTGCCAGCAGTTCGTTCGTACGTGAGACCCAGTACTTC. The rearrangement links TRBV28 to TRBJ2-5; D is unresolved. Trimming took 4 bases from V and 5 from J, leaving 11 bases between them. Looked up from germline, CDR1 is MDHEN and CDR2 is SYDVKM. CDR3 length: 13 amino acids.

This chain joins TRBV5-1 and TRBJ2-7; D possibly corresponds to TRBD2 (6 bases). The CDR3 covers 18 residues. The V end was cut by 2 bases, the J end by 0 bases, with 21 bases between. Germline CDR1 and CDR2: SGHRS and YFSETQ. Here the CDR3 DNA reads TGCGCCAGCAGCTTAGGGAGTGTACGGGACGGGAGCTCCTACGAGCAGTACTTC. Translating gives CASSLGSVRDGSSYEQYF.

The sample holds one count of this clone. The genes are TRBV5-1 and TRBJ2-1; D might be TRBD2 (8 bases). V lost 0 bases to trimming and J lost 7 bases, with 23 bases between them. CDR3 size: 18 residues. Germline CDR1 reads SGHRS; CDR2 reads YFSETQ. The CDR3 is CASSLDGGGGRGLNEQFF. CDR3 coding DNA: TGCGCCAGCAGCTTGGACGGGGGGGGAGGCAGGGGGTTGAATGAGCAGTTCTTC.

This rearrangement joins TRBV7-6 to TRBJ1-5, with 8 bases that match TRBD1. Germline assignment: CDR1 SGHVS and CDR2 FNYEAQ. V lost 11 bases and J lost 6; bases outside the gene matches: 12. The CDR3 covers 14 residues. The CDR3 region is CAGGLDRGVQPQHF. DNA for the CDR3: TGTGCCGGGGGCTTAGACAGGGGCGTTCAGCCCCAGCATTTT. The entire variable domain, with the rest obtained from reference TRBV7-6 and TRBJ1-5, is as follows: GAGVSQSPRYKVTKRGQDVALRCDPISGHVSLYWYRQALGQGPEFLTYFNYEAQQDKSGLPNDRFSAERPEGSISTLTIQRTEQRDSAMYRCAGGLDRGVQPQHFGDGTRLSIL.

This rearrangement joins TRBV5-1 to TRBJ2-3; 13 positions match TRBD2. CDR3 length: 16 amino acids. Trimming removed 4 bases from V and 0 bases from J; junction bases left unmatched: 2. Germline CDR1 reads SGHRS; CDR2 reads YFSETQ. CDR3 amino acids: CASSATSGRSTDTQYF. The DNA for the CDR3 is TGCGCCAGCAGCGCGACTAGCGGGAGGAGCACAGATACGCAGTATTTT.

The chain employs TRBV4-1 and TRBJ2-7; a weak D match, TRBD1 (5 bases). This CDR3 has 16 amino acids. V was shortened by 4 bases and J by 1 base, with 17 bases between the two germline ends. In germline, CDR1 is MGHRA, CDR2 YSYEKL. The CDR3 DNA is TGCGCCAGCAGCCGAGGCCTTCAGGGTGGATCCTACGAGCAGTACTTC. This sequence encodes CASSRGLQGGSYEQYF.

The chain has TRBV7-3 and TRBJ2-1; no reliable D call. The CDR3 extends over 13 amino acids. Germline V CDR1 and CDR2: SGHTA, FQGTGA. V shed 3 bases and J shed 8 bases, with 11 bases lying between them. CDR3: CASSFGLNYEQFF. CDR3 DNA: TGTGCCAGCAGCTTTGGGTTGAATTATGAGCAGTTCTTC.

This clone was seen once. The V and J genes are TRBV15 and TRBJ1-2; D ambiguous. The CDR3 sequence is 13 residues long. V shed 8 bases and J shed 4 bases, with 14 bases lying between them. In germline, CDR1 is LNHNV, CDR2 YYDKDF (reference sequence). CDR3 sequence (DNA): TGTGCCACCGCAGAGGGCCGTGGCTATGGCTACACCTTC. This gives the protein CATAEGRGYGYTF.

This sequence joins TRBV5-1 and TRBJ2-2; D gene unclear. In germline, CDR1 is SGHRS, CDR2 YFSETQ. The CDR3 has 16 amino acids. V lost 0 bases to trimming and J lost 0 bases, with 9 bases between them. The CDR3 is CASSLGPIANTGELFF. In DNA form, the CDR3 reads TGCGCCAGCAGCTTGGGCCCAATAGCGAACACCGGGGAGCTGTTTTTT. Full variable domain (outside the CDR3, taken from reference TRBV5-1 and TRBJ2-2): KAGVTQTPRYLIKTRGQQVTLSCSPISGHRSVSWYQQTPGQGLQFLFEYFSETQRNKGNFPGRFSGRQFSNSRSEMNVSTLELGDSALYLCASSLGPIANTGELFFGEGSRLTVL.

This clone showed up just once. At one end the junction does not follow the germline gene, possibly because of a read error. V usage is TRBV10-2 and J usage is TRBJ1-2, with 8 bases fitting TRBD1. Germline values: CDR1 WSHSY, CDR2 SAAADI. This CDR3 has 14 residues. The CDR3 reads CASSAFSEAGQEFF. Written as DNA, the CDR3 is TGCGCCAGCAGTGCCTTCTCAGAAGCGGGACAGGAGTTCTTC.

This clone appeared a single time. The genes are TRBV11-2 and TRBJ1-4, with D unclear. Per the germline V gene, CDR1 is SGHAT and CDR2 is FQNNGV. V dropped 0 bases and J dropped 8 bases, with 4 bases sitting between them. CDR3 length: 12 amino acids. Written as DNA, the CDR3 is TGTGCCAGCAGCTTAGACAGAGAAAAACTGTTTTTT. It is translated as CASSLDREKLFF.

This clone was picked up one time. The chain carries TRBV11-2 and TRBJ2-1; the D is unclear. Germline values: CDR1 SGHAT, CDR2 FQNNGV. The CDR3 length is 12 residues. Between the trimmed V and J ends, which lost 4 bases and 6 bases, there was a span of 7 bases. CDR3 nucleotide sequence: TGTGCCAGCAGCTCGAAGGGCAATGAGCAGTTCTTC. Protein: CASSSKGNEQFF.

The chain joins TRBV6-5 to TRBJ2-5; perhaps D is TRBD1 or TRBD2 (5 bases each). Germline V gives CDR1 MNHEY, CDR2 SVGAGI. This CDR3 region has 14 residues. V lost 5 bases, J lost 4 bases, and 14 bases lay in between. This CDR3 is CASSPTSRGETQYF. CDR3 DNA sequence: TGTGCCAGCAGTCCCACTAGTAGGGGAGAGACCCAGTACTTC.

This chain connects TRBV28 to TRBJ2-1, with TRBD1 matching 7 bases. Germline CDR1 MDHEN, CDR2 SYDVKM. V shed 6 bases, J shed 4 bases, and the junction held 15 bases outside the gene matches. CDR3 length: 17 amino acids. The CDR3 DNA reads as TGTGCCAGCAGGGGGGCCCGAGGGACAGATAGGTACAATGAGCAGTTCTTC. Translating it yields CASRGARGTDRYNEQFF.

The chain links TRBV2 to TRBJ1-1; D ambiguous. The V gene's germline CDR1 is SNHLY and CDR2 FYNNEI. CDR3 size: 13 residues. V was pared by 7 bases and J by 5 bases, with 14 bases between. The CDR3: CASNRAVRTEAFF. The CDR3 nucleotides are TGTGCCAGCAACCGGGCGGTTCGGACTGAAGCTTTCTTT.

V usage is TRBV10-2 and J usage is TRBJ2-5, with a possible D match to TRBD2 (6 bases). V lost 2 bases and J 4 bases, leaving 11 bases between the germline ends. From germline, CDR1 is WSHSY and CDR2 SAAADI. The CDR3 has 14 residues. CDR3 DNA: TGCGCCAGCAGTGAGGCGGGGAGGAGAGAGACCCAGTACTTC. Amino acids: CASSEAGRRETQYF.

The chain is built from TRBV6-1 and TRBJ2-2; 11 nucleotides agree with TRBD2. V lost 7 bases, J lost 7 bases, and 8 bases stayed unmatched. This CDR3 is 15 amino acids long. Germline loops: CDR1 MNHNS, CDR2 SASEGT. CDR3 sequence reads: CASTRLAGRIGELFF. Written as DNA, the CDR3 is TGTGCCAGCACCAGACTAGCGGGGAGGATCGGGGAGCTGTTTTTT.

The chain couples TRBV5-1 to TRBJ2-7, with D perhaps matching TRBD2 (7 bases). From germline, CDR1 is SGHRS and CDR2 YFSETQ. The CDR3 loop spans 15 amino acids. V lost 0 bases and J lost 6, with 16 bases in between. CDR3 amino acids: CASSLATAGAAEQYF. CDR3 nucleotides: TGCGCCAGCAGCTTGGCCACGGCGGGGGCCGCCGAGCAGTACTTC.

V is TRBV7-9 and J is TRBJ2-1; 8 nucleotides align to TRBD2. CDR3 length: 16 amino acids. Trimming cost V 2 bases and J 6 bases; bases outside gene matches: 9. CDR1 is SEHNR, CDR2 FQNEAQ, per germline (reference sequence). In nucleotides, the CDR3 is TGTGCCAGCAGCTTAACGGGAGGGCCCCACTCCAATGAGCAGTTCTTC. Amino acid sequence: CASSLTGGPHSNEQFF.

This rearrangement joins TRBV7-8 to TRBJ2-2; 8 bases are shared with TRBD2. J gave up 2 bases and V 5 bases, and 7 bases lay outside the gene matches. This CDR3 comprises 16 residues. The germline V gene encodes CDR1 SGHVS and CDR2 FQNEAQ. CDR3 region: CASSQTGLANTGELFF. In DNA, the CDR3 is TGTGCCAGCAGCCAAACCGGACTAGCTAACACCGGGGAGCTGTTTTTT.

This chain connects TRBV19 to TRBJ1-2; 7 positions match TRBD1. The CDR3 spans 17 residues. Germline V CDR1 and CDR2: LNHDA, SQIVND (reference sequence). With 7 bases clipped from V and 1 base from J, the junction kept 15 bases outside the gene matches. For the CDR3, the DNA is TGTGCCAGTAACCCGTTTGCGACAGGGAGCCTTAACTATGGCTACACCTTC. This translates into CASNPFATGSLNYGYTF.

This clone was found once. This chain links TRBV5-1 with TRBJ2-4; D uncertain. CDR3 size: 14 residues. V was cut by 1 base and J by 15 bases, with 20 bases left in between. Germline V gives CDR1 SGHRS, CDR2 YFSETQ. The DNA for the CDR3 is TGCGCCAGCAGCTTGAACTCTTTTATGGTGGGTCTGTACTTC. This encodes CASSLNSFMVGLYF.

CDR3 loop: CASSSLRGGSNQPQHF. The CDR3 region has the DNA TGTGCCAGCAGTTCCCTCCGGGGCGGGAGCAATCAGCCCCAGCATTTT. The chain is built from TRBV6-5 and TRBJ1-5; perhaps TRBD1 as D (5 bases). The CDR3 extends over 16 amino acids. The V end was cut by 4 bases, the J end by 1 base, with 14 bases between. CDR1 and CDR2 from the germline V gene are MNHEY and SVGAGI.

The V call is TRBV28, the J call TRBJ2-7, with TRBD2 matching over 7 bases. V was clipped by 4 bases and J by 1 base; unmatched bases: 13. CDR3 length: 17 residues. Germline loops: CDR1 MDHEN, CDR2 SYDVKM. DNA of the CDR3: TGTGCCAGCAGTTACCCTACAAGGGGAGGGATATCCTACGAGCAGTACTTC. Translation gives CASSYPTRGGISYEQYF.

The rearrangement uses TRBV5-1 and TRBJ1-3; 8 nucleotides match TRBD1. This CDR3 contains 14 residues. Unmatched junction bases numbered 4, after V lost 4 bases and J lost 4 bases. Looked up from germline, CDR1 is SGHRS and CDR2 is YFSETQ. CDR3 in amino acids: CASSATGVGNTIYF. As DNA, the CDR3 is TGCGCCAGCAGCGCGACAGGGGTCGGAAACACCATATATTTT.

This chain links TRBV28 with TRBJ1-3, with TRBD1 matching 7 bases. Per the germline V gene, CDR1 is MDHEN and CDR2 is SYDVKM. Unmatched junction bases numbered 6, after V lost 6 bases and J lost 4 bases. The CDR3 runs 14 residues. CDR3 residues: CASRGAGGGNTIYF. CDR3 nucleotide sequence: TGTGCCAGCAGAGGGGCAGGGGGAGGAAACACCATATATTTT. The full variable domain, rest sourced from reference TRBV28 and TRBJ1-3, is DVKVTQSSRYLVKRTGEKVFLECVQDMDHENMFWYRQDPGLGLRLIYFSYDVKMKEKGDIPEGYSVSREKKERFSLILESASTNQTSMYLCASRGAGGGNTIYFGEGSWLTVV.